The clone carrying this T cell receptor beta chain has ten or more counts. The source of the PBMCs was over 8.5 ml of fresh peripheral blood. The data stem from a study of T cells in Graves' hyperthyroidism and ophthalmopathy. Amplified regions were TCR beta CDR3 sequences from RNA transcripts. Carried out on the TCR CDR3, a first-round RT-PCR used the HTBI primer set. TCRdb passed the multiplex PCR reads through MiXCR, listing each CDR3 protein once. Counted here are about 520,000 distinct CDR3 sequences, about 24% occurring once; the ten biggest clones make up 11%. The sample taken for sequencing was blood. The receptor was derived from a woman in her thirties with Graves' ophthalmopathy.

CDR3 nucleotide sequence: TGTGCCAGCAGGGGGGGTGACGGGGAGCTGTTTTTT. It is translated as CASRGGDGELFF. The chain joins TRBV12-3 or TRBV12-4 to TRBJ2-2; a weak D match, TRBD2 (6 bases). V was shortened by 6 bases and J by 7 bases, with 9 bases between the two germline ends. This CDR3 spans 12 amino acids.